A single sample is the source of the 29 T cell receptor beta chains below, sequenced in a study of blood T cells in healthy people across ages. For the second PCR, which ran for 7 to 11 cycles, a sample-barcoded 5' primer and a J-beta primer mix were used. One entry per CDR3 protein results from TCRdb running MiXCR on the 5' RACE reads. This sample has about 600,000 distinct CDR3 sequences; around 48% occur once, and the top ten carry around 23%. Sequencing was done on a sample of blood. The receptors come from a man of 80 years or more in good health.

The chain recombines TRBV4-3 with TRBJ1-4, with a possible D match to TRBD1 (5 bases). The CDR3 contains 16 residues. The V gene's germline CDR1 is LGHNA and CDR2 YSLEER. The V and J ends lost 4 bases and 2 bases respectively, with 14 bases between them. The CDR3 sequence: CASSRFMGDTNEKLFF. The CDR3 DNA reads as TGCGCCAGCAGCCGCTTTATGGGGGACACTAATGAAAAACTGTTTTTT.

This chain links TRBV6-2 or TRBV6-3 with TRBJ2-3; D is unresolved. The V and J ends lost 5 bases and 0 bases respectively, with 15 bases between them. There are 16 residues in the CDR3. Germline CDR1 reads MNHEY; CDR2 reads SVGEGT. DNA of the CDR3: TGTGCCAGCAGTCCCTACTACTCCCCTAGCACAGATACGCAGTATTTT. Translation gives CASSPYYSPSTDTQYF.

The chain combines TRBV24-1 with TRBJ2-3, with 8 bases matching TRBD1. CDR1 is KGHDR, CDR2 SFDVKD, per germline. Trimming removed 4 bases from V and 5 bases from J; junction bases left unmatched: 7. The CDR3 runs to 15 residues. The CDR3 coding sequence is TGTGCCACCAGTGACCGCGACAGGGGAGGAGATACGCAGTATTTT. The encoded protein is CATSDRDRGGDTQYF.

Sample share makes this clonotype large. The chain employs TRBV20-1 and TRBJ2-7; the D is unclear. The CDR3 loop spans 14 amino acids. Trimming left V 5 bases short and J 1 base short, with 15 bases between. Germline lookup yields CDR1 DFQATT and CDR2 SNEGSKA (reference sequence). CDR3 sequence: CSAPPLYKSYEQYF. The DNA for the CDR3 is TGCAGTGCTCCCCCCCTTTACAAGTCCTACGAGCAGTACTTC.

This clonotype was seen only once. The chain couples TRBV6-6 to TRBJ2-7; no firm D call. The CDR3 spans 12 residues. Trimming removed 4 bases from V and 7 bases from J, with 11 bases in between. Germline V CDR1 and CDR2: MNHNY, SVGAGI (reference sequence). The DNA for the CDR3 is TGTGCCAGCAGTTCGTATGGGGATGAGCAGTACTTC. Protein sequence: CASSSYGDEQYF.

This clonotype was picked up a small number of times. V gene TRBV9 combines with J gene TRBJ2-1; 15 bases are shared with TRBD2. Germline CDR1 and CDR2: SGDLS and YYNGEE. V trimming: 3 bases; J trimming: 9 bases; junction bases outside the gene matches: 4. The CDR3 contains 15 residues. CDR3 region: CASSAQGLAGGEQFF. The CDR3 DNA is TGTGCCAGCAGCGCACAGGGACTAGCGGGAGGTGAGCAGTTCTTC. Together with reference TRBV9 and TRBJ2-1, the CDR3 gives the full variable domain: DSGVTQTPKHLITATGQRVTLRCSPRSGDLSVYWYQQSLDQGLQFLIQYYNGEERAKGNILERFSAQQFPDLHSELNLSSLELGDSALYFCASSAQGLAGGEQFFGPGTRLTVL.

CDR3 DNA: TGTGCCAGCAGTGGGGGACAGGGGCGAAGCAATCAGCCCCAGCATTTT. Amino acid sequence: CASSGGQGRSNQPQHF. The V gene is TRBV6-6, the J gene TRBJ1-5; 10 positions match TRBD1. Germline-derived CDR1 and CDR2 are MNHNY and SVGAGI (reference sequence). The V gene end was trimmed by 5 bases and the J gene end by 1 base; junction bases not matched to a gene: 5. The CDR3 covers 16 residues.

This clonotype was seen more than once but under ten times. The CDR3 DNA is TGTGCCAGCTCACGCCGGTCCTCCACAGATACGCAGTATTTT. Its protein product is CASSRRSSTDTQYF. The chain recombines TRBV18 with TRBJ2-3; D uncertain. The CDR3 extends over 14 amino acids. Trimming took off 4 bases at V and 2 bases at J, with 10 bases between the two ends. Per germline, CDR1 KGHSH and CDR2 LQKENI.

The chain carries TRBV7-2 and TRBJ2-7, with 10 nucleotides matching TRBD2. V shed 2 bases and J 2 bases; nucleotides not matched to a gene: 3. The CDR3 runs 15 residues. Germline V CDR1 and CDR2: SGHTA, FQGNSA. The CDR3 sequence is CASSLLAGATYEQYF. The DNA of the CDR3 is TGTGCCAGCAGCTTACTAGCGGGAGCCACCTACGAGCAGTACTTC.

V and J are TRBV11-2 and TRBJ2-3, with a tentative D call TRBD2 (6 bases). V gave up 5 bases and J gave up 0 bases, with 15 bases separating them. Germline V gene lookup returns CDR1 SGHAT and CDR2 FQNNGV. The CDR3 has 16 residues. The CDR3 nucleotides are TGTGCCAGCAGCCAGCGAACCGGGACTAGCACAGATACGCAGTATTTT. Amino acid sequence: CASSQRTGTSTDTQYF.

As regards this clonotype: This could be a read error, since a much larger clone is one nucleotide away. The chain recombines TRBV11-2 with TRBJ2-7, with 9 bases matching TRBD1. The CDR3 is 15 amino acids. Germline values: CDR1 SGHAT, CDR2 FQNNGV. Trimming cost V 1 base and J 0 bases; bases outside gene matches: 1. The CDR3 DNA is TGTGCCAGCAGCTTAGGGACAGGGGCCTCCTACGAGCAGTACTTC. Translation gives CASSLGTGASYEQYF.

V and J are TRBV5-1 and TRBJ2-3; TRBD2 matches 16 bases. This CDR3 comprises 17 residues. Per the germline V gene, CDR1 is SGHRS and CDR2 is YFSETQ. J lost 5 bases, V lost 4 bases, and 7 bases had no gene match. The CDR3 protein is CASSQGLAGGLGDTQYF. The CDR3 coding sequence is TGCGCCAGCAGCCAGGGACTAGCGGGGGGGCTTGGAGATACGCAGTATTTT.

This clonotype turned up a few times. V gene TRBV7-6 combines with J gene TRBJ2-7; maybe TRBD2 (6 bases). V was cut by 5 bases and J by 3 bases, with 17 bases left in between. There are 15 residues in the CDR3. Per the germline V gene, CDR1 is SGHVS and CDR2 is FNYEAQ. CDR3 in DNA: TGTGCCAGCAGCCTCCGGGGGAGAGGGGACTACGAGCAGTACTTC. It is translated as CASSLRGRGDYEQYF.

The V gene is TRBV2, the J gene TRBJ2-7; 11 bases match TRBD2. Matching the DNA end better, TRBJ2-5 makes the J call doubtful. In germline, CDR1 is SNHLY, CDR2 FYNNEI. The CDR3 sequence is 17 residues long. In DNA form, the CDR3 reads TGTGCCGCCCCACTAGCGGGGGCGTCATCTGGAGGAGAGACCCAGTACTTC. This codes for CAAPLAGASSGGETQYF.

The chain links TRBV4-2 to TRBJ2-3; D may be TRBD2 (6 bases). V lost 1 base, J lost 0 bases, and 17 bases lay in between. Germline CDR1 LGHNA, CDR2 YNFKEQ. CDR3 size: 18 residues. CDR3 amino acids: CASSQAPSAGLSTDTQYF. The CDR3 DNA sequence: TGTGCCAGCAGCCAAGCCCCTTCAGCGGGTTTAAGCACAGATACGCAGTATTTT.

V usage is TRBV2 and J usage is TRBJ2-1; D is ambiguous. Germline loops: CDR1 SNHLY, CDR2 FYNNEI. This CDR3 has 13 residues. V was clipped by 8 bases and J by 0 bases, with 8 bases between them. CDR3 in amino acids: CASCVGSYNEQFF. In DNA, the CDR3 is TGTGCCAGCTGTGTGGGCTCCTACAATGAGCAGTTCTTC.

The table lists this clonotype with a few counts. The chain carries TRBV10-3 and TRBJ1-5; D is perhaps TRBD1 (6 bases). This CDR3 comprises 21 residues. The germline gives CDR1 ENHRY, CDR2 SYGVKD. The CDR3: CALEGRKSDTGRHYSNQPQHF. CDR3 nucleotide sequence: TGTGCGTTAGAAGGGCGAAAATCGGACACAGGGCGCCACTATAGCAATCAGCCCCAGCATTTT.

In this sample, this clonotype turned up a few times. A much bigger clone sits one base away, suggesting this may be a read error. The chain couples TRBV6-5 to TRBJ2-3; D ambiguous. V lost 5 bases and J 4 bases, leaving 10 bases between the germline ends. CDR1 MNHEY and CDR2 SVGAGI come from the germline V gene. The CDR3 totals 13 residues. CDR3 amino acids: CASSDLLADTQYF. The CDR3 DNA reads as TGTGCCAGCAGTGACCTTCTGGCAGATACGCAGTATTTT.

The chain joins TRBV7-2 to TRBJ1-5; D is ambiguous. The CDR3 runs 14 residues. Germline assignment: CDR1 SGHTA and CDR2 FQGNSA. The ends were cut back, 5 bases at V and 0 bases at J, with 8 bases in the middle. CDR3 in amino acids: CASSAHYSNQPQHF. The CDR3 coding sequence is TGTGCCAGCAGCGCCCATTATAGCAATCAGCCCCAGCATTTT.

CDR3 region: CASSLGGSHSPLHF. CDR3 coding DNA: TGTGCCAGCAGCCTGGGAGGGAGTCATTCACCCCTCCACTTT. This chain links TRBV11-2 with TRBJ1-6; D remains ambiguous. The CDR3 totals 14 residues. CDR1 is SGHAT, CDR2 FQNNGV, per germline. V was shortened by 5 bases and J by 8 bases, with 13 bases between the two germline ends.

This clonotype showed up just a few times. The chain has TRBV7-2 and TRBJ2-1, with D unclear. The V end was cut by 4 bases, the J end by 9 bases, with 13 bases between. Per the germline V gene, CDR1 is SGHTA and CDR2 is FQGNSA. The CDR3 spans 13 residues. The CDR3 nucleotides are TGTGCCAGCAGCTCCTTACCGGGCGGTGAGCAGTTCTTC. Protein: CASSSLPGGEQFF.

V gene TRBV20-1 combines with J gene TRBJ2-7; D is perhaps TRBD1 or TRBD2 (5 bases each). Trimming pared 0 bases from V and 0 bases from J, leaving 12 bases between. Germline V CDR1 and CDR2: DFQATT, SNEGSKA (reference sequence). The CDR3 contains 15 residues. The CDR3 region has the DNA TGCAGTGCTAGAGATCGGGGCCTTAGCTCCTACGAGCAGTACTTC. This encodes CSARDRGLSSYEQYF.

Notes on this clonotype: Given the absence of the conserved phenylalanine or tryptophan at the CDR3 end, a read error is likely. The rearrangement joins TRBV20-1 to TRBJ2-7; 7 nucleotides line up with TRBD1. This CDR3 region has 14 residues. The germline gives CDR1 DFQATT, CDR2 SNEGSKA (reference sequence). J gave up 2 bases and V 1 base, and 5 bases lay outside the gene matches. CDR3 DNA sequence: TGCAGTGCTAGAGGGGTAGGGGGCGCCTACGAGCAGTACTCC. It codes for CSARGVGGAYEQYS.

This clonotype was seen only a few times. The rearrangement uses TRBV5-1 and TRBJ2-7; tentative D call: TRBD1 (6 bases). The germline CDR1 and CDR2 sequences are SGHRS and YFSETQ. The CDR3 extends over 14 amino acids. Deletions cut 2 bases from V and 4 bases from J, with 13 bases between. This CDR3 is CASSFGTPGYEQYF. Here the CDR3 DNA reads TGCGCCAGCAGCTTCGGGACACCAGGATACGAGCAGTACTTC.

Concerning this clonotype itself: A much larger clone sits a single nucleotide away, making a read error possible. CDR3 amino acids: CSVLVGDISDEQYF. CDR3 bases: TGCAGCGTCCTGGTGGGGGACATCTCCGACGAGCAGTACTTC. The V gene is TRBV29-1, the J gene TRBJ2-5; possibly TRBD1 for D (6 bases). The J call may be wrong; the DNA end is better matched by TRBJ2-7. Germline V gene sequence: CDR1 SQVTM, CDR2 ANQGSEA. CDR3 length: 14 residues.

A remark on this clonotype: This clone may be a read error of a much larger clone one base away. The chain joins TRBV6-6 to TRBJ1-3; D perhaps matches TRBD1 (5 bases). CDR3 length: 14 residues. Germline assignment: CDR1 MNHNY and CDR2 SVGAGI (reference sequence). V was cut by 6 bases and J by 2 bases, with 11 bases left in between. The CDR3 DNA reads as TGTGCCAGCAGAGTACGGGGGACTGGAAACACCATATATTTT. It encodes CASRVRGTGNTIYF.

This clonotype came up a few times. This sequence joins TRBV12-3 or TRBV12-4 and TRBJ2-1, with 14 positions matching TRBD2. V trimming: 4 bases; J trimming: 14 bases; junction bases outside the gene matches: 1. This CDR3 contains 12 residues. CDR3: CASSSGLAGEFF. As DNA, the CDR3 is TGTGCCAGCAGTTCGGGACTAGCGGGAGAGTTCTTC.

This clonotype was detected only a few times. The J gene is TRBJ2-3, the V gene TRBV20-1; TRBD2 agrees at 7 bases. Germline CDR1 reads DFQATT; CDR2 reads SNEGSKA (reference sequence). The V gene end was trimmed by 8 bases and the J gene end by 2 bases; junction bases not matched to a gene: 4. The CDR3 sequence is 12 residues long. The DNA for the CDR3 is TGCAGTCAGGGACTACTCACAGATACGCAGTATTTT. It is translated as CSQGLLTDTQYF.

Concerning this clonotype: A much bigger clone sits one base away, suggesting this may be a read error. The CDR3 DNA is TGTGCCAGCAGTTGCGCGACTAACTACAATGAGCAGTTCTTC. Translating it yields CASSCATNYNEQFF. This rearrangement joins TRBV6-6 to TRBJ2-1, with TRBD2 as a possible D gene (5 bases). CDR1 is MNHNY, CDR2 SVGAGI, per germline (reference sequence). V was clipped by 4 bases and J by 3 bases, with 10 bases between them. This CDR3 is 14 amino acids long.